This TCR beta chain was obtained from a study of OX40 agonist ivuxolimab in advanced cancers. Libraries were prepared by immunoSEQ multiplex PCR; TCRdb keeps only in-frame clonotypes and omits some of them. The repertoire holds some 70,000 clones, with around 84% as singletons. Germline values: CDR1 MNHNY, CDR2 SVGAGI (reference sequence). This CDR3 contains 15 residues. Trimming took 7 bases from V and 2 from J; bases not matched to a gene: 6. The V gene is TRBV6-6, the J gene TRBJ1-5; 9 nucleotides match TRBD1. The sequenced sample was CD4+ or CD8+ T cells sorted from blood, obtained in a trial of the OX40 agonist ivuxolimab. This clonotype was sampled from an adult with an advanced solid tumor such as melanoma, head and neck, liver or kidney cancer. The CDR3 reads CASKSTGGGNQPQHF. CDR3 bases: TGTGCCAGCAAATCGACAGGGGGTGGCAATCAGCCCCAGCATTTT.